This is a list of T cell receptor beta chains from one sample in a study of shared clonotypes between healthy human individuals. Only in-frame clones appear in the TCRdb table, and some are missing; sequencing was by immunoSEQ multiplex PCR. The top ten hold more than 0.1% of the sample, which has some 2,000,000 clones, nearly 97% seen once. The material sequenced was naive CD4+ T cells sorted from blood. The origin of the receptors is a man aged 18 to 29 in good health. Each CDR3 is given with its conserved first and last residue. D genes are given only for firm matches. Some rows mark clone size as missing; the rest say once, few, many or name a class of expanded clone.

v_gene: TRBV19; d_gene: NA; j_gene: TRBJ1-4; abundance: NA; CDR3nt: TGTGCCAGTAGTATATCTGGTATTAATGAAAAACTGTTTTTT; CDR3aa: CASSISGINEKLFF
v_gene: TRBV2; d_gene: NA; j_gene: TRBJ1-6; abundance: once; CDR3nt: TGTGCCAGCAGTTCGGCGGGGGTGGTAAATAATTCACCCCTCCACTTT; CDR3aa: CASSSAGVVNNSPLHF
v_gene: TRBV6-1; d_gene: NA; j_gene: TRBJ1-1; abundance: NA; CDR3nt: TGTGCCAGCAGGACCCCTGGGGCGACGAACACTGAAGCTTTCTTT; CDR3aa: CASRTPGATNTEAFF
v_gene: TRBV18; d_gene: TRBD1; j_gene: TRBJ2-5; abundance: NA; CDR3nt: TGTGCCAGCTCACCGGGACAGCAACAAGAGACCCAGTACTTC; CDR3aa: CASSPGQQQETQYF
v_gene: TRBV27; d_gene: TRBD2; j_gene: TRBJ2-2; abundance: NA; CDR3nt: TGTGCCAGCAGTTTATCTAGCGGGGGGTTGTCCGGGGAGCTGTTTTTT; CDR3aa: CASSLSSGGLSGELFF
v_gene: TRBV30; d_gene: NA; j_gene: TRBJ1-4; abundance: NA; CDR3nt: TGTGCCTGGAGTGTACGGCTTGGAGGTGAAAAACTGTTTTTT; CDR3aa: CAWSVRLGGEKLFF
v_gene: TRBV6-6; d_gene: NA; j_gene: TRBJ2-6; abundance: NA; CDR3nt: TGTGCCAGCAGTTACAATAGGGGCGCTGGGGCCAACGTCCTGACTTTC; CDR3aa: CASSYNRGAGANVLTF
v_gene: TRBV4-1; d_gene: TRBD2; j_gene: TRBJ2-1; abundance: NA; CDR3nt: TGCGCCAGCAGCCAAGAGACTAGCGGGTGGAGTTACAATGAGCAGTTCTTC; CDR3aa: CASSQETSGWSYNEQFF
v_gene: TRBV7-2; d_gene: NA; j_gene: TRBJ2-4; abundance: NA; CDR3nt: TGTGCCAGCAGCCTGGAGGGTCCCCACATTCAGTACTTC; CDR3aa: CASSLEGPHIQYF
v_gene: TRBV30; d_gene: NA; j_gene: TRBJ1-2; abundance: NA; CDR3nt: TGTGCCTGGATGCGTAACTATGGCTACACCTTC; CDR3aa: CAWMRNYGYTF
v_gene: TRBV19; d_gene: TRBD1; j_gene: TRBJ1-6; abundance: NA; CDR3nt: TGTGCCAGTAGTGAGGGACAGGGTGTTTCACCCCTCCACTTT; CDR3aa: CASSEGQGVSPLHF
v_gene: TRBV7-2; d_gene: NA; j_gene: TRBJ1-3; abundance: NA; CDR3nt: TGTGCCAGCAGCTTAGGGCCAGCCAACTCTGGAAACACCATATATTTT; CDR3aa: CASSLGPANSGNTIYF
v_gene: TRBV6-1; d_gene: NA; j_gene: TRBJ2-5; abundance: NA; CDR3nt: TGTGCCAGCAGAGCACCGGGACAACTGCAGGGGACCCAGTACTTC; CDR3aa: CASRAPGQLQGTQYF
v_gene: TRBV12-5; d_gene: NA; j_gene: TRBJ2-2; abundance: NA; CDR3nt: TGTGCTAGTGGTCCGGCTAGTGTTCTAATTACCGGGGAGCTGTTTTTT; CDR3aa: CASGPASVLITGELFF
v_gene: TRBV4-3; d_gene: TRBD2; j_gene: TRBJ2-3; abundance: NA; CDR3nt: TGCGCCAGCAGCCAGTCAGCGGGAGGCCAGGCAGATACGCAGTATTTT; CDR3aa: CASSQSAGGQADTQYF
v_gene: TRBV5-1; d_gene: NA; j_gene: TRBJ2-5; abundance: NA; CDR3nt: TGCGCCAGCAGCTTGGTGGCAGGCCACCAAGAGACCCAGTACTTC; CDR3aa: CASSLVAGHQETQYF
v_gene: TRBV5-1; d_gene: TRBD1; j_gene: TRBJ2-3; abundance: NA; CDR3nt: TGCGCCAGCAGCTCGGGACAGGGAGAGGCAGATACGCAGTATTTT; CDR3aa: CASSSGQGEADTQYF
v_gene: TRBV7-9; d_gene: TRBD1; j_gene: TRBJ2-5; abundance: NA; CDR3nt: TGTGCCAGCAGCTACAAGGGACAGCTCAACCAAGAGACCCAGTACTTC; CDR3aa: CASSYKGQLNQETQYF
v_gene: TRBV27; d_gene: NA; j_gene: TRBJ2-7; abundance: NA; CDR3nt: TGTGCCAGCAGGATGGGACTTTCCTACGAGCAGTACTTC; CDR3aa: CASRMGLSYEQYF
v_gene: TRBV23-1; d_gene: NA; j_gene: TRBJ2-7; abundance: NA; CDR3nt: TGCGCCAGCAGCCTGACCGGGCCCTTCTACGAGCAGTACTTC; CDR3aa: CASSLTGPFYEQYF
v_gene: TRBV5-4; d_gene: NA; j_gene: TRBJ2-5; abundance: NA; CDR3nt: TGTGCCAGCAGCTCCTTAGGGACGGAGTACCAAGAGACCCAGTACTTC; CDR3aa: CASSSLGTEYQETQYF
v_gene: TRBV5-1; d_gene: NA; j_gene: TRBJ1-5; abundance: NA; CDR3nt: TGCGCCAGCAGCGCTACAGGGATTAATAGCAATCAGCCCCAGCATTTT; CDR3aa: CASSATGINSNQPQHF
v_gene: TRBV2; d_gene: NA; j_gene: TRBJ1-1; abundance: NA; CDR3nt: TGTGCCAGCAGTTTGGGGGGGAACACTGAAGCTTTCTTT; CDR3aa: CASSLGGNTEAFF
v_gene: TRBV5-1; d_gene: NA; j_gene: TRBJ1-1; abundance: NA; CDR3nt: TGCGCCAGCAGCTTGCTCGGCGGGAACACTGAAGCTTTCTTT; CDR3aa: CASSLLGGNTEAFF
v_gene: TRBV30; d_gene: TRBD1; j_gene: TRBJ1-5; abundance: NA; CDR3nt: TGTGCCTGGAGACCCGGGACAGGCTTAAATCAGCCCCAGCATTTT; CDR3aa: CAWRPGTGLNQPQHF
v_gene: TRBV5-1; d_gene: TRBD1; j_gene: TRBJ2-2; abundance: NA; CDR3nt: TGCGCCAGCAGCCCCGGGACAGGGGCCAACACCGGGGAGCTGTTTTTT; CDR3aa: CASSPGTGANTGELFF
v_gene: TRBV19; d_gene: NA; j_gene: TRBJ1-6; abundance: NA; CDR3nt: TGTGCCAGTAGTAATGAGGTCTCCTATAATTCACCCCTCCACTTT; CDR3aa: CASSNEVSYNSPLHF